This is a list of T cell receptor beta chains from one sample in a study of blood T cell repertoires in COVID-19. Data came from immunoSEQ multiplex PCR; TCRdb stores just in-frame clones and leaves some out. This table has roughly 140,000 clones, 80% to 90% appearing once. The source material was peripheral blood. Receptor source: a human donor with acute or convalescent COVID-19. The donor label of this sample is uncertain. CDR3s include the opening cysteine and the closing phenylalanine or tryptophan. D genes are given only for firm matches. Rows may omit the clone size; those that give it use once, few, many or a size class.

.,TRBV7-8,once,TRBJ1-2,CASSPTRGDYGYTF,TGTGCCAGCAGCCCTACTCGCGGGGACTATGGCTACACCTTC
.,TRBV27,once,TRBJ1-1,CASSLRQMNTEAFF,TGTGCCAGCAGTTTAAGACAGATGAACACTGAAGCTTTCTTT
.,TRBV5-1,few,TRBJ2-1,CASSLTSSYNEQFF,TGCGCCAGCAGCTTGACTAGCTCCTACAATGAGCAGTTCTTC
TRBD2,TRBV24-1,.,TRBJ2-1,CATSATSGGVRTYNEQFF,TGTGCCACCAGTGCCACTAGCGGGGGGGTAAGGACCTACAATGAGCAGTTCTTC
.,TRBV5-5,.,TRBJ1-2,CASSPEGWYGYTF,TGTGCCAGCAGCCCGGAGGGGTGGTATGGCTACACCTTC
.,TRBV19,.,TRBJ1-3,CASSIAVNGNTIYF,TGTGCCAGTAGTATTGCGGTGAATGGAAACACCATATATTTT
.,TRBV6-5,.,TRBJ1-2,CASSLDRNYGYTF,TGTGCCAGCAGTTTGGACAGAAACTATGGCTACACCTTC
TRBD1,TRBV6-5,.,TRBJ1-1,CASRALDRVTEAFF,TGTGCCAGTAGAGCACTGGACAGGGTCACTGAAGCTTTCTTT
.,TRBV5-6,few,TRBJ2-2,CASSLGQELFF,TGTGCCAGCAGCTTGGGACAAGAGCTGTTTTTT
.,TRBV24-1,few,TRBJ2-3,CATSGQTDTQYF,TGTGCCACCAGTGGGCAGACAGATACGCAGTATTTT
.,TRBV18,.,TRBJ1-4,CASSPGGTTNEKLFF,TGTGCCAGCTCACCCGGGGGAACGACTAATGAAAAACTGTTTTTT
TRBD1,TRBV2,.,TRBJ1-2,CASSETGGGYGYTF,TGTGCCAGCAGTGAGACAGGGGGAGGCTATGGCTACACCTTC
TRBD2,TRBV15,.,TRBJ2-1,CATSRVAGEPRDEQFF,TGTGCCACCAGCAGGGTAGCGGGGGAGCCTAGAGATGAGCAGTTCTTC
.,TRBV2,.,TRBJ1-6,CASDRGVSPLHF,TGTGCCAGCGATCGGGGTGTTTCACCCCTCCACTTT
.,TRBV10-3,.,TRBJ1-2,CAISEEQGRDHYGYTF,TGTGCCATCAGTGAGGAACAGGGTCGGGATCACTATGGCTACACCTTC
.,TRBV27,once,TRBJ2-7,CASSLQGGRSYEQYF,TGTGCCAGCAGCCTACAGGGTGGTAGGTCCTACGAGCAGTACTTC
.,TRBV19,once,TRBJ1-5,CASNRGSNQPQHF,TGTGCCAGTAACCGGGGGAGTAATCAGCCCCAGCATTTT
.,TRBV7-2,.,TRBJ1-3,CASSHPGNTIYF,TGTGCCAGCAGCCATCCCGGAAACACCATATATTTT
.,TRBV3-1/TRBV3-2,.,TRBJ2-3,CASSQGGGGSDTQYF,TGTGCCAGCAGCCAAGGGGGGGGCGGTTCAGATACGCAGTATTTT
.,TRBV5-1,.,TRBJ2-5,CASSSFQGSRETQYF,TGCGCCAGCAGCTCCTTCCAGGGGAGCCGGGAGACCCAGTACTTC
TRBD1,TRBV7-8,.,TRBJ2-5,CASSLRAGQGTETQYF,TGTGCCAGCAGCTTAAGGGCGGGACAGGGGACGGAGACCCAGTACTTC
.,TRBV11-1,.,TRBJ2-6,CASSGQEWAGANVLTF,TGTGCCAGCAGTGGACAAGAGTGGGCTGGGGCCAACGTCCTGACTTTC
.,TRBV6-5,.,TRBJ1-6,CASSYSGNSPLHF,TGTGCCAGCAGTTACTCTGGCAATTCACCCCTCCACTTT
.,TRBV2,once,TRBJ1-1,CASRVDKNTEAFF,TGTGCCAGCAGAGTTGACAAGAACACTGAAGCTTTCTTT
.,TRBV4-1,few,TRBJ2-5,CASSQGLTGYGETQYF,TGCGCCAGCAGCCAGGGGCTCACAGGGTACGGGGAGACCCAGTACTTC
.,TRBV6-6,.,TRBJ1-2,CASSPRGARLTNYGYTF,TGTGCCAGCAGTCCCCGGGGTGCCCGATTAACTAACTATGGCTACACCTTC
TRBD1,TRBV27,.,TRBJ2-7,CASSPWTGESEQYF,TGTGCCAGCAGTCCCTGGACAGGGGAGAGCGAGCAGTACTTC
TRBD1,TRBV5-1,.,TRBJ2-1,CASSLRQGLNEQFF,TGCGCCAGCAGCCTAAGACAGGGGCTCAATGAGCAGTTCTTC
.,TRBV3-1/TRBV3-2,.,TRBJ1-5,CASSQVYSNQPQHF,TGTGCCAGCAGCCAAGTATATAGCAATCAGCCCCAGCATTTT
TRBD2,TRBV30,.,TRBJ2-3,CAWTQMGRGGMDTQYF,TGTGCCTGGACCCAAATGGGGCGGGGGGGCATGGATACGCAGTATTTT
.,TRBV2,few,TRBJ1-6,CASSAQENSPLHF,TGTGCCAGCAGTGCCCAGGAAAATTCACCCCTCCACTTT
.,TRBV21-1,.,TRBJ1-5,CASSKGGGWQPQHF,TGTGCCAGCAGCAAAGGGGGAGGGTGGCAGCCCCAGCATTTT
.,TRBV5-1,.,TRBJ2-3,CASSLGEVRGDTQYF,TGCGCCAGCAGCTTGGGGGAGGTCCGCGGAGATACGCAGTATTTT
TRBD1,TRBV23-1,.,TRBJ1-4,CASSPPDRAVEKLFF,TGCGCCAGCAGTCCCCCGGACAGGGCGGTTGAAAAACTGTTTTTT
TRBD1,TRBV24-1,.,TRBJ2-5,CATSQGQGVSSETQYF,TGTGCCACCAGCCAAGGACAGGGCGTGAGTTCGGAGACCCAGTACTTC
.,TRBV11-2,.,TRBJ2-7,CASSSQGWEQYF,TGTGCCAGCAGCTCACAGGGTTGGGAGCAGTACTTC
.,TRBV3-1/TRBV3-2,once,TRBJ1-5,CASSNRQGNQPQHF,TGTGCCAGCAGCAACCGACAGGGCAATCAGCCCCAGCATTTT
.,TRBV30,.,TRBJ1-1,CAWSGPREGKTEAFF,TGTGCCTGGAGTGGCCCCAGGGAGGGGAAGACTGAAGCTTTCTTT
.,TRBV27,few,TRBJ1-2,CASRSNRRTYGYTF,TGTGCCAGCCGCTCCAACAGGCGAACTTATGGCTACACCTTC
TRBD1,TRBV18,.,TRBJ1-6,CASSLYSGGSYNSPLHF,TGTGCCAGCTCACTATACTCAGGGGGCTCCTATAATTCACCCCTCCACTTT
.,TRBV13,.,TRBJ1-6,CASSLWKAWGGRNSPLHF,TGTGCCAGCAGCTTATGGAAGGCTTGGGGGGGACGGAATTCACCCCTCCACTTT
.,TRBV2,.,TRBJ1-4,CASSASTATNEKLFF,TGTGCCAGCAGTGCGTCGACTGCAACTAATGAAAAACTGTTTTTT
TRBD1,TRBV6-6,.,TRBJ2-3,CASSKRRDRGTDTQYF,TGTGCCAGCAGTAAACGCCGGGACAGGGGCACAGATACGCAGTATTTT
.,TRBV9,.,TRBJ1-5,CASSVGGDGQPQHF,TGTGCCAGCAGCGTGGGAGGGGATGGCCAGCCCCAGCATTTT
TRBD1,TRBV7-8,many,TRBJ1-6,CASSQGAVYSPLHF,TGTGCCAGCAGCCAGGGGGCCGTATATTCACCCCTCCACTTT
.,TRBV2,few,TRBJ2-1,CASSVNNYNEQFF,TGTGCCAGCAGTGTTAATAACTACAATGAGCAGTTCTTC